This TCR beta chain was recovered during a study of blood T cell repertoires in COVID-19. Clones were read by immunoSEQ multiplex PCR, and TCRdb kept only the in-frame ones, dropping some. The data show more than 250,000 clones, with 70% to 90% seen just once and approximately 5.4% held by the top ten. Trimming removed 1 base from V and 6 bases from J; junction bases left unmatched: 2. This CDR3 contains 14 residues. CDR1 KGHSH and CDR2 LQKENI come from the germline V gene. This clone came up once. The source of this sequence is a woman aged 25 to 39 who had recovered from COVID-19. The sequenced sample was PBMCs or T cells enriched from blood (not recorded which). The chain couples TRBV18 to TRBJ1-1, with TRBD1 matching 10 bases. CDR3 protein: CASSPLGQGAEAFF. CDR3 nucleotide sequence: TGTGCCAGCTCACCACTAGGACAGGGGGCTGAAGCTTTCTTT. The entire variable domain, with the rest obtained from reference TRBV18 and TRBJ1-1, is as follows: NAGVMQNPRHLVRRRGQEARLRCSPMKGHSHVYWYRQLPEEGLKFMVYLQKENIIDESGMPKERFSAEFPKEGPSILRIQQVVRGDSAAYFCASSPLGQGAEAFFGQGTRLTVV.